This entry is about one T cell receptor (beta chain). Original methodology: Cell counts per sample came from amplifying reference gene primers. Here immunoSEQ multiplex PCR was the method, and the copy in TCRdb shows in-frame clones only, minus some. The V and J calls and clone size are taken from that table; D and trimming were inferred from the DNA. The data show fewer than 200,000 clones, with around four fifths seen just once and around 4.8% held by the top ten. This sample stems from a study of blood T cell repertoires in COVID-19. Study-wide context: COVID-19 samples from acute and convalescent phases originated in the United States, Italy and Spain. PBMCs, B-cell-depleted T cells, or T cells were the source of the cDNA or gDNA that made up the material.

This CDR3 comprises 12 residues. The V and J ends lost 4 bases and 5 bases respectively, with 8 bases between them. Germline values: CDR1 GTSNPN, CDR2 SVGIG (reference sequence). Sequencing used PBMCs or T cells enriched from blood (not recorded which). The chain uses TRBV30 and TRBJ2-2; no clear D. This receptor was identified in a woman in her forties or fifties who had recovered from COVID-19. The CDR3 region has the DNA TGTGCCTGGATTGGAGTAACCGGGGAGCTGTTTTTT. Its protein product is CAWIGVTGELFF.